This section outlines one T cell receptor beta chain sequence together with its context. The sample originates from a study of control samples from healthy donors and cancer patients. The CDR3 totals 13 residues. Germline CDR1 and CDR2: DFQATT and SNEGSKA (reference sequence). Trimming left V 3 bases short and J 4 bases short, with 9 bases between. TCRdb's table, derived via immunoSEQ multiplex PCR, lists solely in-frame clones and lacks some. The sample yields some 150,000 clones, roughly 93% seen once. This chain joins TRBV20-1 and TRBJ2-2; weak D call: TRBD2 (6 bases). The TCR was taken from a woman in her sixties or seventies in good health. The sequencing sample was made of blood. CDR3 DNA sequence: TGCAGTGCTAGTGCGGGGAGCACCGGGGAGCTGTTTTTT. Protein product: CSASAGSTGELFF.